This T cell receptor beta chain was sequenced during a study of T cell changes during pregnancy in multiple sclerosis (dated by TCRdb to between 2017 and 2020). A note on the overall study: The study looked at changes in the T cell repertoire across pregnancy in women with multiple sclerosis.

Worth noting for this clone: The specificity of this receptor is unknown. Per-base quality was not reported, and no clone a single base away is much larger than it.

CDR1 and CDR2, looked up from the germline V gene, are MDHEN and SYDVKM. The CDR3 covers 16 residues, taking in both the cysteine and the phenylalanine. This entry keeps only the CDR3 DNA: 48 bases, framed from base 1. V trim: 2 bases; J trim: 4 bases; unmatched bases: 6. The method behind the library was the immunoSEQ multiplex PCR assay. TCRdb carries this immuneACCESS record with in-frame sequences only. Its versions omit some clonotypes, under half of them owing to an unresolved V gene in the studies checked, with the rest unexplained. Across this sample there are approximately 34,000 clones, with under 95% seen only once. 0.47% of the sample rests with the top ten.

Sequencing used CD4+ T cells from peripheral blood mononuclear cells, obtained after pregnancy. The V gene is TRBV28 and the J gene is TRBJ2-7, with 12 middle bases fitting TRBD2. This TCR was sampled from a female donor with multiple sclerosis, enrolled in a pregnancy study. The sequence in DNA is TGTGCCAGCAGTTTACCACTAGCGGGAGGATTTTACGAGCAGTACTTC. Its product reads: CASSLPLAGGFYEQYF.